This T cell receptor (beta chain) stems from a study of blood T cell repertoires in COVID-19. Background on the study: Some COVID-19 samples were acute and others convalescent; all came from the United States, Italy and Spain. The cDNA or gDNA used as material had been derived from T cells, B-cell-depleted T cells, or PBMCs.

Clones were sequenced by immunoSEQ multiplex PCR, and TCRdb holds only the in-frame ones, with some missing. The repertoire consists of tens of thousands of clones, with under 85% occurring once and the leading ten covering over 35%. From germline, CDR1 is KGHSH and CDR2 LQKENI. The CDR3 sequence is 16 residues long. The V gene lost 6 bases and the J gene lost 0 bases, with 17 bases spanning the gap. The sample comprised peripheral blood. The chain combines TRBV18 with TRBJ1-1, with TRBD1 as a possible D gene (5 bases). The source of this sequence is a man at least 80 years old with acute or convalescent COVID-19. The CDR3 spells CASSPTGRTMNTEAFF. CDR3 bases: TGTGCCAGCTCCCCCACAGGACGGACCATGAACACTGAAGCTTTCTTT.